The 22 T cell receptor beta chains below were found in one sample sequenced in a study of OX40 agonist ivuxolimab in advanced cancers. Clones were read by immunoSEQ multiplex PCR, and TCRdb kept only the in-frame ones, dropping some. The sample lists about 17,000 clones, more than 75% occurring once. The source was CD4+ or CD8+ T cells sorted from blood, collected in a trial of the OX40 agonist ivuxolimab. The receptors were sampled from an adult with an advanced solid tumor such as melanoma, head and neck, liver or kidney cancer.

The chain carries TRBV6-6 and TRBJ1-5; TRBD1 is a possible D gene (5 bases). CDR1 and CDR2 (germline): MNHNY, SVGAGI (reference sequence). Trimming removed 8 bases from V and 0 bases from J, with 5 bases in between. This CDR3 has 12 amino acids. CDR3 bases: TGTGCCAGCGGGGGTAGCAATCAGCCCCAGCATTTT. Protein: CASGGSNQPQHF.

The CDR3 DNA reads TGTGCCAGCAGCGTAGCGGTGGGCCAGCCCCAGCATTTT. Encoded protein: CASSVAVGQPQHF. J is TRBJ1-5 and V is TRBV9; D not certain. This CDR3 is built from 13 residues. V was pared by 0 bases and J by 7 bases, with 8 bases between. Germline CDR1 and CDR2: SGDLS and YYNGEE. The variable domain in full, with the rest retrieved from reference TRBV9 and TRBJ1-5, is DSGVTQTPKHLITATGQRVTLRCSPRSGDLSVYWYQQSLDQGLQFLIQYYNGEERAKGNILERFSAQQFPDLHSELNLSSLELGDSALYFCASSVAVGQPQHFGDGTRLSIL.

J is TRBJ1-1 and V is TRBV29-1, with D possibly matching TRBD1 (6 bases). The CDR3 spans 12 residues. Per germline, CDR1 SQVTM and CDR2 ANQGSEA. V lost 5 bases and J lost 6, with 13 bases in between. In DNA form, the CDR3 reads TGCAGCGTTTTCGGAGGGGGAGCTGAAGCTTTCTTT. This translates into CSVFGGGAEAFF.

The chain employs TRBV5-4 and TRBJ2-1; D could derive from TRBD1 or TRBD2 (6 bases each). Germline loops: CDR1 SGHNT, CDR2 YYREEE (reference sequence). Trimming took off 4 bases at V and 10 bases at J, with 12 bases between the two ends. The CDR3 contains 12 residues. The CDR3 DNA sequence: TGTGCCAGCAGCCGGGGGCGGACAGAGCAGTTCTTC. As protein: CASSRGRTEQFF.

The rearrangement uses TRBV13 and TRBJ2-2, with TRBD1 matching 10 bases. The CDR3 extends over 16 amino acids. Trimming took 4 bases from V and 6 from J; bases not matched to a gene: 8. Per the germline V gene, CDR1 is PRHDT and CDR2 is FYEKMQ (reference sequence). CDR3 loop: CASSSSGTGVSGELFF. Here the CDR3 DNA reads TGTGCCAGCAGCTCCTCCGGGACAGGGGTTTCCGGGGAGCTGTTTTTT.

This clone turned up a few times. The gene calls are TRBV4-3 and TRBJ2-1, with 9 bases lining up with TRBD2. The V and J ends lost 4 bases and 8 bases, in that order; junction bases with no gene match: 9. CDR3 size: 15 residues. Germline-derived CDR1 and CDR2 are LGHNA and YSLEER. The CDR3 sequence is CASSPSSGVFDEQFF. The CDR3, as DNA: TGCGCCAGCAGCCCGTCTAGCGGGGTCTTTGATGAGCAGTTCTTC.

Comments on this clone: This sample includes further DNA sequences coding for the same CDR3. The chain recombines TRBV4-3 with TRBJ2-2; D gene ambiguous. V was pared by 5 bases and J by 6 bases, with 7 bases between. The CDR3 has 12 residues. Germline V lookup: CDR1 LGHNA, CDR2 YSLEER. The CDR3 reads CASSISAGELFF. In DNA form, the CDR3 reads TGCGCCAGCAGCATAAGCGCCGGGGAGCTGTTTTTT.

The CDR3 sequence: CASSHGWQQETQYF. The CDR3 DNA reads TGTGCCAGCAGCCACGGGTGGCAGCAAGAGACCCAGTACTTC. The chain joins TRBV11-2 to TRBJ2-5; no definite D call. The CDR3 sequence is 14 residues long. CDR1 is SGHAT, CDR2 FQNNGV, per germline. Trimming took off 5 bases at V and 2 bases at J, with 12 bases between the two ends. The whole variable domain, remainder taken from reference TRBV11-2 and TRBJ2-5, is EAGVAQSPRYKIIEKRQSVAFWCNPISGHATLYWYQQILGQGPKLLIQFQNNGVVDDSQLPKDRFSAERLKGVDSTLKIQPAKLEDSAVYLCASSHGWQQETQYFGPGTRLLVL.

This clone was counted only a few times. J is TRBJ1-2 and V is TRBV27, with 8 bases matching TRBD1. Germline assignment: CDR1 MNHEY and CDR2 SMNVEV (reference sequence). CDR3 length: 14 amino acids. V shed 5 bases, J shed 4 bases, and the junction held 6 bases outside the gene matches. The CDR3 reads CASSPQGVPYGYTF. CDR3 bases: TGTGCCAGCAGTCCACAGGGGGTACCCTATGGCTACACCTTC.

The DNA of the CDR3 is TGTGCCAGCAGTGAAGCGCCGGGATCGAAAGAGACCCAGTACTTC. It codes for CASSEAPGSKETQYF. The chain is built from TRBV6-1 and TRBJ2-5, with D possibly matching TRBD2 (5 bases). The CDR3 spans 15 residues. The germline V and J ends were trimmed by 0 bases and 3 bases, with 11 bases remaining between them. CDR1 and CDR2 (germline): MNHNS, SASEGT.

The genes are TRBV7-9 and TRBJ2-6; D uncertain. V was clipped by 3 bases and J by 4 bases, with 4 bases between them. CDR1 SEHNR and CDR2 FQNEAQ come from the germline V gene (reference sequence). The CDR3 is 13 amino acids. CDR3 sequence reads: CASSLEGANVLTF. CDR3 DNA: TGTGCCAGCAGCTTGGAGGGGGCCAACGTCCTGACTTTC.

Turning to this clone: This may stem from a read error, because a much larger clone lies one nucleotide away. The chain has TRBV4-3 and TRBJ2-1, with TRBD1 identical over 7 bases. This CDR3 comprises 17 residues. Germline assignment: CDR1 LGHNA and CDR2 YSLEER. Here the CDR3 reads CAGSQRIQGTLDNEQFF. DNA of the CDR3: TGCGCCGGCAGCCAACGTATACAGGGGACCCTAGACAATGAGCAGTTCTTC.

V is TRBV10-3 and J is TRBJ2-7; 11 bases match TRBD1. CDR1 and CDR2 (germline): ENHRY, SYGVKD. CDR3 size: 15 residues. The J segment lost 4 bases and the V segment lost 5 bases, leaving 7 bases of the junction unmatched. The CDR3 loop reads CAISSRDRGMYEQYF. The CDR3 region has the DNA TGTGCCATCAGTTCCCGGGACAGGGGGATGTACGAGCAGTACTTC.

This clone was found a few times. The chain has TRBV11-2 and TRBJ2-7; 7 nucleotides agree with TRBD2. Germline CDR1 SGHAT, CDR2 FQNNGV. The CDR3 consists of 14 residues. Losses at the gene ends were 4 bases for V and 9 bases for J; bases not matched to a gene: 12. The CDR3 nucleotides read TGTGCCAGCAGCTCGCTAGCGGCCGAAGGGGTGCAGTACTTC. Its translation: CASSSLAAEGVQYF.

The chain employs TRBV9 and TRBJ2-6, with TRBD2 identical over 7 bases. The CDR3 sequence is 16 residues long. CDR1 and CDR2 from the germline V gene are SGDLS and YYNGEE. With V trimmed by 4 bases and J by 2 bases, 6 bases remained unmatched. CDR3 loop: CASSPAGVPGANVLTF. The CDR3 DNA is TGTGCCAGCAGCCCGGCGGGAGTTCCTGGGGCCAACGTCCTGACTTTC.

This sequence joins TRBV5-6 and TRBJ2-7, with TRBD2 matching over 10 bases. The germline gives CDR1 SGHDT, CDR2 YYEEEE. The J segment lost 4 bases and the V segment lost 4 bases, leaving 5 bases of the junction unmatched. CDR3 length: 14 amino acids. The CDR3 region has the DNA TGTGCCAGCAGCGCGAGCGGGAGGGCGTACGAGCAGTACTTC. This gives the protein CASSASGRAYEQYF.

The chain links TRBV10-3 to TRBJ2-5; 7 bases align to TRBD1. The DNA end lines up better with TRBJ2-7; the J call may be wrong. There are 13 residues in the CDR3. Germline V lookup: CDR1 ENHRY, CDR2 SYGVKD. This CDR3 is CAISGQGSDEQYF. The CDR3 bases are TGTGCCATCAGTGGACAGGGTTCAGACGAGCAGTACTTC.

The chain links TRBV27 to TRBJ2-1; D gene unclear. Germline V CDR1 and CDR2: MNHEY, SMNVEV (reference sequence). V shed 4 bases and J shed 10 bases, with 14 bases lying between them. This CDR3 has 13 residues. DNA of the CDR3: TGTGCCAGCAGTTCGCACACACCATTAGAGCAGTTCTTC. Translation: CASSSHTPLEQFF.

The rearrangement uses TRBV25-1 and TRBJ2-1; D remains unclear. Trimming pared 3 bases from V and 0 bases from J, leaving 3 bases between. In germline, CDR1 is MGHDK, CDR2 SYGVNS. The CDR3 is 13 amino acids. The CDR3 DNA reads as TGTGCCAGCAGTGAGAGCTCCTACAATGAGCAGTTCTTC. Translating gives CASSESSYNEQFF. The whole variable domain, remainder taken from reference TRBV25-1 and TRBJ2-1, is EADIYQTPRYLVIGTGKKITLECSQTMGHDKMYWYQQDPGMELHLIHYSYGVNSTEKGDLSSESTVSRIRTEHFPLTLESARPSHTSQYLCASSESSYNEQFFGPGTRLTVL.

This chain connects TRBV7-2 to TRBJ1-2, with TRBD1 as a possible D gene (6 bases). The CDR3 consists of 15 residues. The germline CDR1 and CDR2 sequences are SGHTA and FQGNSA. Trimming removed 5 bases from V and 4 bases from J, with 17 bases in between. CDR3 loop: CASSPLTGVSYGYTF. The CDR3 nucleotides read TGTGCCAGCAGCCCCTTGACAGGCGTATCCTATGGCTACACCTTC.

The V call is TRBV4-1, the J call TRBJ2-1, with a tentative D call TRBD1 (6 bases). Trimming pared 1 base from V and 2 bases from J, leaving 12 bases between. Germline V gene lookup returns CDR1 MGHRA and CDR2 YSYEKL. This CDR3 region has 16 residues. CDR3 region: CASSQVHRAAYNEQFF. The CDR3 coding sequence is TGCGCCAGCAGCCAAGTCCACAGGGCAGCCTACAATGAGCAGTTCTTC.

V is TRBV29-1 and J is TRBJ2-7; 7 nucleotides line up with TRBD2. V lost 3 bases, J lost 3 bases, and 8 bases stayed unmatched. The CDR3 is 14 residues long. Looked up from germline, CDR1 is SQVTM and CDR2 is ANQGSEA. Written as DNA, the CDR3 is TGCAGCGTTGACGTGGGCGGGAGAAACTACGAGCAGTACTTC. This encodes CSVDVGGRNYEQYF.